Below are 13 T cell receptor beta chains sequenced from a single sample in a study of T cells in Graves' hyperthyroidism and ophthalmopathy. RNA transcripts were the template for amplifying TCR beta CDR3 regions. HTBI primers were used for first-round RT-PCR of the TCR CDR3. TCRdb re-analysed the multiplex PCR reads in MiXCR, keeping a single row per CDR3 protein. The table has some 300,000 distinct CDR3 sequences, 10% to 15% seen once. The sequenced sample was blood. These receptors came from a woman in her twenties or thirties with Graves' hyperthyroidism that later progressed to Graves' ophthalmopathy.

This clonotype was observed many times. The chain links TRBV28 to TRBJ2-5, with 11 positions matching TRBD2. Germline V gene lookup returns CDR1 MDHEN and CDR2 SYDVKM. J was trimmed by 4 bases and V by 7 bases; bases with no gene match: 11. There are 16 residues in the CDR3. The DNA of the CDR3 is TGTGCCAGCAACAATGATCGGCTAGCGGGAGGAGAGACCCAGTACTTC. This translates into CASNNDRLAGGETQYF.

CDR3 amino acids: CASSFRGPPNTIYF. CDR3 sequence (DNA): TGTGCCAGCAGCTTCAGGGGGCCTCCGAACACCATATATTTT. The chain links TRBV5-6 to TRBJ1-3; 8 positions match TRBD1. The CDR3 runs to 14 residues. Germline CDR1 is SGHDT and CDR2 is YYEEEE. V dropped 2 bases and J dropped 7; count of bases not matched to a gene: 5. Variable domain in full (rest from reference TRBV5-6 and TRBJ1-3): DAGVTQSPTHLIKTRGQQVTLRCSPKSGHDTVSWYQQALGQGPQFIFQYYEEEERQRGNFPDRFSGHQFPNYSSELNVNALLLGDSALYLCASSFRGPPNTIYFGEGSWLTVV.

This clonotype was observed a few times. The chain has TRBV6-2 or TRBV6-3 and TRBJ2-2, with 9 nucleotides matching TRBD2. The CDR3 has 16 residues. The V gene end was trimmed by 11 bases and the J gene end by 2 bases; junction bases not matched to a gene: 12. Per the germline V gene, CDR1 is MNHEY and CDR2 is SVGEGT. CDR3 DNA sequence: TGTGCCTCACACTCCCTAGCGGGACTTAACACCGGGGAGCTGTTTTTT. Encoded protein: CASHSLAGLNTGELFF.

This clonotype was observed at least ten times. The rearrangement joins TRBV6-1 to TRBJ2-7; no reliable D call. Trimming stripped 6 bases from V and 0 bases from J, with 9 bases between. The CDR3 totals 13 residues. Germline V CDR1 and CDR2: MNHNS, SASEGT. CDR3 protein: CASRITISYEQYF. The CDR3 DNA reads as TGTGCCAGCAGGATTACTATCTCCTACGAGCAGTACTTC.

The J gene is TRBJ1-1, the V gene TRBV14; D is ambiguous. The CDR3 is 11 amino acids. Deletions cut 3 bases from V and 5 bases from J, with 4 bases between. CDR1 is SGHDN and CDR2 is FVKESK in the germline V gene. For the CDR3, the DNA is TGTGCCAGCAGCCACGCGACTGAAGCTTTCTTT. Its protein product is CASSHATEAFF.

On this clonotype: The junction differs from germline at one of its ends, possibly a read error. The genes are TRBV6-2 or TRBV6-3 and TRBJ1-2; D gene uncertain. Germline-derived CDR1 and CDR2 are MNHEY and SVGEGT. The CDR3 is 16 amino acids. CDR3 sequence reads: CPSSKTGMTTNYGYTF. The DNA of the CDR3 is TGTCCCAGCAGTAAAACCGGTATGACAACTAACTATGGCTACACCTTC.

This clonotype was seen many times. The chain recombines TRBV28 with TRBJ1-1; 7 nucleotides match TRBD1. The CDR3 runs to 13 residues. Germline V lookup: CDR1 MDHEN, CDR2 SYDVKM. V lost 9 bases and J lost 6; bases outside the gene matches: 10. The CDR3 sequence: CARGQTGTSEAFF. The CDR3 nucleotides read TGTGCCAGGGGACAGACAGGGACCTCTGAAGCTTTCTTT.

There are many counts of this clonotype. The chain links TRBV2 to TRBJ2-7; D gene ambiguous. From germline, CDR1 is SNHLY and CDR2 FYNNEI. Trimming took 2 bases from V and 7 from J, leaving 15 bases between them. The CDR3 totals 14 residues. The CDR3 nucleotides are TGTGCCAGCAGTGAAATCGGGCCTATCTGGGAGCAGTACTTC. This codes for CASSEIGPIWEQYF. Variable domain in full (rest from reference TRBV2 and TRBJ2-7): EPEVTQTPSHQVTQMGQEVILRCVPISNHLYFYWYRQILGQKVEFLVSFYNNEISEKSEIFDDQFSVERPDGSNFTLKIRSTKLEDSAMYFCASSEIGPIWEQYFGPGTRLTVT.

This clonotype came up many times. The chain is built from TRBV19 and TRBJ2-4, with 11 bases that match TRBD1. CDR3 size: 13 residues. The junction had 5 bases not matched to a gene; V was cut back by 8 bases and J by 8 bases. CDR1 is LNHDA and CDR2 is SQIVND in the germline V gene (reference sequence). CDR3 DNA sequence: TGTGCCAGTTTAGGACAGGGGGCCGACATTCAGTACTTC. It translates to CASLGQGADIQYF.

This clonotype has at least ten counts. The V gene is TRBV7-8, the J gene TRBJ2-2, with D uncertain. Germline CDR1 SGHVS, CDR2 FQNEAQ. This CDR3 region has 15 residues. V lost 3 bases to trimming and J lost 3 bases, with 11 bases between them. The CDR3 spells CASSFSRLYTGELFF. CDR3 coding DNA: TGTGCCAGCAGCTTCTCGAGACTTTACACCGGGGAGCTGTTTTTT.

This clonotype was seen ten or more times. The CDR3 sequence is CASSPSGGASEQYF. CDR3 bases: TGTGCCAGCAGCCCCTCGGGAGGGGCGAGCGAGCAGTACTTC. The chain couples TRBV7-6 to TRBJ2-7; the match to TRBD2 covers 8 bases. CDR1 and CDR2 from the germline V gene are SGHVS and FNYEAQ. The junction had 9 bases not matched to a gene; V was cut back by 5 bases and J by 6 bases. The CDR3 consists of 14 residues.

Ten or more counts support this clonotype. The rearrangement joins TRBV20-1 to TRBJ2-7; D is perhaps TRBD2 (6 bases). The CDR3 consists of 15 residues. Between the trimmed V and J ends, which lost 2 bases and 2 bases, there was a span of 16 bases. In germline, CDR1 is DFQATT, CDR2 SNEGSKA (reference sequence). The CDR3 sequence is CSARPTRDLAYEQYF. CDR3 bases: TGCAGTGCTAGACCCACGCGGGACTTAGCCTACGAGCAGTACTTC.

J is TRBJ2-2 and V is TRBV20-1, with a weak D call TRBD2 (6 bases). V was shortened by 6 bases and J by 3 bases, with 11 bases between the two germline ends. The CDR3 runs 13 residues. CDR1 is DFQATT and CDR2 is SNEGSKA in the germline V gene (reference sequence). CDR3 sequence: CSAPGTDTGELFF. The DNA for the CDR3 is TGCAGTGCCCCTGGGACTGACACCGGGGAGCTGTTTTTT.